The 26 T cell receptor beta chains presented below share a single source sample, sequenced in a study of T cells after yellow fever vaccination. From the 5' RACE reads, TCRdb called clonotypes with MiXCR, one entry per CDR3 protein. Among about 400,000 distinct CDR3 sequences listed, roughly 10% were seen once. The material was PBMCs, obtained on the day of the first yellow fever vaccination. The receptors stem from a man between 18 and 29 years old who received the YFV17D yellow fever vaccine.

V gene TRBV6-5 combines with J gene TRBJ1-4, with a weak D call TRBD1 (5 bases). The V end was cut by 4 bases, the J end by 6 bases, with 21 bases between. In germline, CDR1 is MNHEY, CDR2 SVGAGI. The CDR3 spans 17 residues. CDR3 DNA sequence: TGTGCCAGCAGTTTTCAGTCGTCCGGGACGGGAGATGAAAAACTGTTTTTT. Protein sequence: CASSFQSSGTGDEKLFF.

V and J are TRBV20-1 and TRBJ2-7; no firm D call. With 4 bases removed from V and 0 bases from J, the gap between germline ends came to 10 bases. The CDR3 spans 13 residues. Germline values: CDR1 DFQATT, CDR2 SNEGSKA (reference sequence). The CDR3 reads CSAIHTLSYEQYF. The CDR3 DNA reads TGCAGTGCTATTCACACTCTCTCCTACGAGCAGTACTTC.

In its sample, this clonotype was seen a few times. The chain recombines TRBV7-3 with TRBJ1-2; 7 nucleotides agree with TRBD1. Germline trimming cut 1 base from V and 2 bases from J; bases unmatched to any gene: 4. The CDR3 consists of 15 residues. Germline V gene data show CDR1 as SGHTA and CDR2 as FQGTGA. This CDR3 reads CASSLSAGGNYGYTF. For the CDR3, the DNA is TGTGCCAGCAGCTTAAGCGCAGGGGGAAACTATGGCTACACCTTC.

At least ten counts were recorded for this clonotype. The chain has TRBV24-1 and TRBJ2-5, with a weak D call TRBD1 (6 bases). The CDR3 covers 15 residues. V was cut by 2 bases and J by 3 bases, with 12 bases left in between. The germline gives CDR1 KGHDR, CDR2 SFDVKD. This chain's CDR3 is CATSDSQDSKETQYF. CDR3 DNA: TGTGCCACCAGTGATTCCCAGGACAGTAAAGAGACCCAGTACTTC.

This clonotype was seen many times. The chain joins TRBV4-1 to TRBJ2-3; D may correspond to TRBD1 or TRBD2 (5 bases each). Germline-derived CDR1 and CDR2 are MGHRA and YSYEKL. This CDR3 region has 17 residues. Trimming removed 2 bases from V and 3 bases from J, with 18 bases in between. The CDR3 sequence: CASSQLQARGPTDTQYF. CDR3 bases: TGCGCCAGCAGCCAATTACAGGCTAGGGGACCGACAGATACGCAGTATTTT.

In this sample, this clonotype turned up a few times. The gene calls are TRBV24-1 and TRBJ2-3; the match to TRBD2 covers 9 bases. V dropped 5 bases and J dropped 4; count of bases not matched to a gene: 6. CDR1 is KGHDR and CDR2 is SFDVKD in the germline V gene. The CDR3 sequence is 15 residues long. This CDR3 is CATSASTSGSDTQYF. The CDR3 DNA reads as TGTGCCACCAGTGCATCGACTAGCGGATCAGATACGCAGTATTTT.

The chain carries TRBV7-8 and TRBJ1-2; 10 nucleotides line up with TRBD1. The germline V gene has CDR1 SGHVS and CDR2 FQNEAQ. This CDR3 is built from 14 residues. V gave up 5 bases and J gave up 10 bases; unmatched junction bases: 10. The CDR3 DNA follows: TGTGCCAGCAGCAGCAGACAGGGGGCGTCTTCCTACACCTTC. Its protein product is CASSSRQGASSYTF. Based on the CDR3 plus reference TRBV7-8 and TRBJ1-2, the full variable domain is GAGVSQSPRYKVAKRGQDVALRCDPISGHVSLFWYQQALGQGPEFLTYFQNEAQLDKSGLPSDRFFAERPEGSVSTLKIQRTQQEDSAVYLCASSSRQGASSYTFGSGTRLTVV.

This clonotype was seen a few times. The chain recombines TRBV12-3 or TRBV12-4 with TRBJ2-5, with 10 bases fitting TRBD1. With V trimmed by 5 bases and J by 5 bases, 5 bases remained unmatched. This CDR3 contains 14 residues. In DNA form, the CDR3 reads TGTGCCAGCAGTGTCGACAGGGGGCCGGAGACCCAGTACTTC. This codes for CASSVDRGPETQYF.

This clonotype has more than one count but fewer than ten. The J gene is TRBJ1-3, the V gene TRBV6-1, with D unclear. The germline V gene encodes CDR1 MNHNS and CDR2 SASEGT. V was clipped by 5 bases and J by 4 bases, with 12 bases between them. This CDR3 has 14 amino acids. The CDR3 spells CASSPHRVGNTIYF. CDR3 bases: TGTGCCAGCAGTCCACATCGGGTCGGAAACACCATATATTTT.

This clonotype was picked up a small number of times. The V gene is TRBV4-3, the J gene TRBJ1-1; TRBD1 matches 7 bases. Trimming removed 5 bases from V and 6 bases from J; junction bases left unmatched: 6. The CDR3 spans 13 residues. Germline values: CDR1 LGHNA, CDR2 YSLEER. The CDR3 region is CASSSFQGAEAFF. The CDR3 DNA sequence: TGCGCCAGCAGCTCCTTTCAGGGGGCTGAAGCTTTCTTT.

This clonotype came up a few times. The chain combines TRBV20-1 with TRBJ2-7, with TRBD1 matching 7 bases. V gave up 3 bases and J gave up 0 bases; unmatched junction bases: 5. There are 14 residues in the CDR3. Germline CDR1 is DFQATT and CDR2 is SNEGSKA (reference sequence). CDR3 bases: TGCAGTGCTAGGGGCCGGGACAGCTCCTACGAGCAGTACTTC. Translating gives CSARGRDSSYEQYF.

This clonotype has more than one count but fewer than ten. The chain employs TRBV20-1 and TRBJ2-1; the D is unclear. The CDR3 is 15 amino acids. Trimming removed 0 bases from V and 0 bases from J, with 9 bases in between. The germline CDR1 and CDR2 sequences are DFQATT and SNEGSKA (reference sequence). CDR3 DNA: TGCAGTGCTAGAGATCAAGTAGGCTCCTACAATGAGCAGTTCTTC. Encoded protein: CSARDQVGSYNEQFF.

This clonotype was counted only a few times. The rearrangement uses TRBV6-5 and TRBJ2-2; 7 nucleotides agree with TRBD1. Per the germline V gene, CDR1 is MNHEY and CDR2 is SVGAGI. Trimming at V came to 5 bases and at J to 5 bases, leaving 8 bases not matched to a gene. This CDR3 region has 15 residues. The CDR3 DNA follows: TGTGCCAGCAGTCGACAGGGCCCGGAGACCGGGGAGCTGTTTTTT. Its protein is CASSRQGPETGELFF.

This clonotype has only a few counts. The rearrangement joins TRBV18 to TRBJ2-5; D tentatively reads TRBD1 or TRBD2 (5 bases each). The V end was cut by 3 bases, the J end by 2 bases, with 16 bases between. This CDR3 comprises 16 residues. Germline assignment: CDR1 KGHSH and CDR2 LQKENI. The chain's CDR3 is CASSPIFGAAQETQYF. The CDR3 DNA reads as TGTGCCAGCTCACCTATCTTCGGGGCAGCTCAAGAGACCCAGTACTTC.

This clonotype was picked up many times. V gene TRBV29-1 combines with J gene TRBJ1-2; D not resolved. The V gene lost 4 bases and the J gene lost 7 bases, with 7 bases spanning the gap. This CDR3 has 10 amino acids. From germline, CDR1 is SQVTM and CDR2 ANQGSEA. The CDR3 coding sequence is TGCAGCGTTGGAAGACTTGGCTACACCTTC. Translated: CSVGRLGYTF.

A note on this clonotype: A much larger clone lies one base from this, so it may be a read error. The rearrangement uses TRBV6-2 or TRBV6-3 and TRBJ2-7, with D hard to call. The CDR3 length is 9 residues. Trimming left V 7 bases short and J 12 bases short, with 10 bases between. CDR1 and CDR2 from the germline V gene are MNHEY and SVGEGT. CDR3: CASTPTLYV. The CDR3 bases are TGTGCCAGCACGCCGACGCTGTACGTC.

The rearrangement links TRBV10-3 to TRBJ1-1, with D perhaps TRBD1 (6 bases). The V end lost 7 bases, the J end lost 5 bases, and 14 bases lay between the germline ends. The length of the CDR3 is 13 residues. Germline CDR1 is ENHRY and CDR2 is SYGVKD. CDR3 protein: CAINRDRTTEAFF. The CDR3 bases are TGTGCCATCAACAGGGATCGGACGACTGAAGCTTTCTTT.

This clonotype has more than one count but fewer than ten. The chain carries TRBV29-1 and TRBJ2-7; D gene unclear. CDR3 size: 11 residues. Deletions cut 7 bases from V and 4 bases from J, with 11 bases between. Germline values: CDR1 SQVTM, CDR2 ANQGSEA. The CDR3 here is CSGADNYEQYF. The CDR3 DNA reads TGCAGCGGGGCCGACAATTACGAGCAGTACTTC.

This chain joins TRBV28 and TRBJ2-6; TRBD1 matches 7 bases. Losses at the gene ends were 4 bases for V and 2 bases for J; bases not matched to a gene: 5. CDR3 size: 16 residues. The V gene's germline CDR1 is MDHEN and CDR2 SYDVKM. The CDR3 sequence is CASSSYRGPGANVLTF. In DNA, the CDR3 is TGTGCCAGCAGTTCGTACAGGGGACCTGGGGCCAACGTCCTGACTTTC.

This clonotype was detected ten times or more. V and J are TRBV12-3 or TRBV12-4 and TRBJ2-1, with TRBD1 matching 9 bases. After removal of 8 bases from V and 2 bases from J, the junction contained 7 bases not matched to a gene. CDR3 length equals 15 residues. The CDR3 is CASAHWDRAYNEQFF. DNA of the CDR3: TGTGCCAGCGCACATTGGGACAGGGCCTACAATGAGCAGTTCTTC.

The table lists this clonotype with many counts. The V gene is TRBV3-1, the J gene TRBJ1-3; possible D gene TRBD1, 5 bases. The CDR3 spans 13 residues. Germline loops: CDR1 LGHDT, CDR2 YNNKEL (reference sequence). The ends were cut back, 8 bases at V and 1 base at J, with 9 bases in the middle. The CDR3: CASGGYSGNTIYF. CDR3 in DNA: TGTGCCAGCGGGGGATATTCTGGAAACACCATATATTTT.

This chain links TRBV7-9 with TRBJ2-1; 10 bases match TRBD1. Germline assignment: CDR1 SEHNR and CDR2 FQNEAQ (reference sequence). The CDR3 runs to 19 residues. V shed 6 bases and J 5 bases; nucleotides not matched to a gene: 19. The CDR3 region is CASSQLSPRDRGIHNEQFF. CDR3 bases: TGTGCCAGCAGTCAATTAAGTCCCCGGGACAGGGGAATCCACAATGAGCAGTTCTTC.

The chain carries TRBV7-9 and TRBJ2-2, with 10 bases that match TRBD1. Germline assignment: CDR1 SEHNR and CDR2 FQNEAQ (reference sequence). There are 14 residues in the CDR3. V lost 7 bases and J lost 5; bases outside the gene matches: 4. Here the CDR3 reads CASMRQGATGELFF. CDR3 sequence (DNA): TGTGCCAGCATGAGACAGGGGGCAACCGGGGAGCTGTTTTTT.

The chain carries TRBV7-2 and TRBJ2-7, with a possible D match to TRBD2 (5 bases). V lost 4 bases, J lost 7 bases, and 14 bases lay in between. CDR3 length: 13 amino acids. CDR1 is SGHTA and CDR2 is FQGNSA in the germline V gene. Written as DNA, the CDR3 is TGTGCCAGCAGCTCGCGTCGGGGAAGTGAGCAGTACGTC. Protein product: CASSSRRGSEQYV.

The V and J genes are TRBV7-9 and TRBJ2-7; no reliable D call. CDR1 and CDR2 from the germline V gene are SEHNR and FQNEAQ (reference sequence). There are 16 residues in the CDR3. The germline V and J ends were trimmed by 2 bases and 1 base, with 15 bases remaining between them. The CDR3 sequence is CASSLIPALGSYEQYF. The DNA for the CDR3 is TGTGCCAGCAGCTTAATCCCAGCCTTGGGGTCCTACGAGCAGTACTTC.

There are a few counts of this clonotype. V gene TRBV5-1 combines with J gene TRBJ1-5; D gene uncertain. Trimming stripped 0 bases from V and 2 bases from J, with 9 bases between. CDR1 and CDR2 (germline): SGHRS, YFSETQ. The CDR3 has 15 residues. The CDR3 loop reads CASSLASGGNQPQHF. For the CDR3, the DNA is TGCGCCAGCAGCTTGGCGTCTGGGGGCAATCAGCCCCAGCATTTT.